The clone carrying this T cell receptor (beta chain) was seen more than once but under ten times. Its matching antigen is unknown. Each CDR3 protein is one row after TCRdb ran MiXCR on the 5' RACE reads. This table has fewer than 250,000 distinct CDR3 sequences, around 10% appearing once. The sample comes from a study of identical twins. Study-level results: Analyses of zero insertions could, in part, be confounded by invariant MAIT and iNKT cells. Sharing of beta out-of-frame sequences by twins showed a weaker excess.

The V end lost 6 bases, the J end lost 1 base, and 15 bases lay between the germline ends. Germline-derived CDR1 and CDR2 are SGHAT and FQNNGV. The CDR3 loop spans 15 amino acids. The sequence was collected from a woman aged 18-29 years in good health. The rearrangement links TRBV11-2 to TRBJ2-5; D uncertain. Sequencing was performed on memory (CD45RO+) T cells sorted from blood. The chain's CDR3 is CASSIIIKLQETQYF. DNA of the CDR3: TGTGCCAGCAGTATAATAATCAAACTCCAAGAGACCCAGTACTTC.